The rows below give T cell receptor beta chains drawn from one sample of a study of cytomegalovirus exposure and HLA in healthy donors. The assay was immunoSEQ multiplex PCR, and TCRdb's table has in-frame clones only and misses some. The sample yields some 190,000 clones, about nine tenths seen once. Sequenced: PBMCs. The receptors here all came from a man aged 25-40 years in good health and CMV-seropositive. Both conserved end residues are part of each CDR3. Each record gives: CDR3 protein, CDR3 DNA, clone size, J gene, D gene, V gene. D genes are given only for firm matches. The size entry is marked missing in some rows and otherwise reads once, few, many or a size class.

CDR3aa: CASSPTGGHYGYTF
CDR3nt: TGTGCCAGCAGCCCGACAGGGGGCCACTATGGCTACACCTTC
abundance: few
j_gene: TRBJ1-2
d_gene: TRBD1
v_gene: TRBV5-6

CDR3aa: CASSFRSGRSTEAFF
CDR3nt: TGTGCCAGCAGCTTCCGATCGGGAAGGAGCACTGAAGCTTTCTTT
abundance: .
j_gene: TRBJ1-1
d_gene: .
v_gene: TRBV11-3

CDR3aa: CASSPWGFDGYTF
CDR3nt: TGTGCCAGCAGCCCTTGGGGGTTCGATGGCTACACCTTC
abundance: .
j_gene: TRBJ1-2
d_gene: .
v_gene: TRBV7-9

CDR3aa: CASSPGGNQETQYF
CDR3nt: TGTGCCAGCAGCCCAGGGGGAAACCAAGAGACCCAGTACTTC
abundance: .
j_gene: TRBJ2-5
d_gene: TRBD1
v_gene: TRBV7-9

CDR3aa: CASSFPGRKQYF
CDR3nt: TGTGCCAGCAGCTTCCCTGGGAGGAAGCAGTACTTC
abundance: .
j_gene: TRBJ2-7
d_gene: .
v_gene: TRBV7-2

CDR3aa: CASNPQGGTYEQYF
CDR3nt: TGTGCCAGCAACCCACAGGGGGGAACCTACGAGCAGTACTTC
abundance: .
j_gene: TRBJ2-7
d_gene: TRBD1
v_gene: TRBV6-1

CDR3aa: CASSQAGNQETQYF
CDR3nt: TGTGCCAGCAGCCAGGCCGGGAACCAAGAGACCCAGTACTTC
abundance: .
j_gene: TRBJ2-5
d_gene: .
v_gene: TRBV28

CDR3aa: CASSVGGGGTEAFF
CDR3nt: TGTGCCAGCAGCGTCGGAGGAGGGGGGACTGAAGCTTTCTTT
abundance: .
j_gene: TRBJ1-1
d_gene: .
v_gene: TRBV9

CDR3aa: CASSLGGGGTYNEQFF
CDR3nt: TGCGCCAGCAGCTTGGGAGGTGGGGGGACCTACAATGAGCAGTTCTTC
abundance: .
j_gene: TRBJ2-1
d_gene: .
v_gene: TRBV5-1

CDR3aa: CASSSGTGGGNEQFF
CDR3nt: TGCGCCAGCAGCTCCGGGACAGGGGGCGGCAATGAGCAGTTCTTC
abundance: .
j_gene: TRBJ2-1
d_gene: TRBD1
v_gene: TRBV4-3

CDR3aa: CASSLQQGGGTEAFF
CDR3nt: TGTGCCAGCAGCTTGCAACAGGGTGGAGGCACTGAAGCTTTCTTT
abundance: .
j_gene: TRBJ1-1
d_gene: .
v_gene: TRBV5-6

CDR3aa: CAWSQSRVDAGELFF
CDR3nt: TGTGCCTGGAGTCAAAGCAGGGTGGACGCCGGGGAGCTGTTTTTT
abundance: .
j_gene: TRBJ2-2
d_gene: .
v_gene: TRBV30

CDR3aa: CASRGPGEKLFF
CDR3nt: TGTGCCAGCAGGGGGCCCGGGGAAAAACTGTTTTTT
abundance: once
j_gene: TRBJ1-4
d_gene: .
v_gene: TRBV6-6

CDR3aa: CASSFGTSGRDSYEQYF
CDR3nt: TGTGCCAGCAGCTTCGGGACTAGCGGGAGGGACTCCTACGAGCAGTACTTC
abundance: .
j_gene: TRBJ2-7
d_gene: TRBD2
v_gene: TRBV9

CDR3aa: CASSYAIGTGNTIYF
CDR3nt: TGTGCCAGCAGTTACGCCATAGGGACAGGGAACACCATATATTTT
abundance: .
j_gene: TRBJ1-3
d_gene: TRBD1
v_gene: TRBV6-6

CDR3aa: CASSLARQLNSPLHF
CDR3nt: TGTGCCAGCAGCTTAGCGCGACAGCTTAATTCACCCCTCCACTTT
abundance: .
j_gene: TRBJ1-6
d_gene: .
v_gene: TRBV7-8

CDR3aa: CASSQVGGGQQFF
CDR3nt: TGCGCCAGCAGCCAAGTCGGGGGGGGCCAGCAGTTCTTC
abundance: .
j_gene: TRBJ2-1
d_gene: TRBD2
v_gene: TRBV4-1

CDR3aa: CASSRTSGQSSYNEQFF
CDR3nt: TGTGCCAGCAGTCGGACTAGCGGACAGAGCTCCTACAATGAGCAGTTCTTC
abundance: .
j_gene: TRBJ2-1
d_gene: TRBD2
v_gene: TRBV27

CDR3aa: CASSLETGEETQYF
CDR3nt: TGTGCCAGCAGCTTGGAGACAGGGGAAGAGACCCAGTACTTC
abundance: once
j_gene: TRBJ2-5
d_gene: TRBD1
v_gene: TRBV5-6

CDR3aa: CASKGQLGWHF
CDR3nt: TGTGCCAGCAAGGGACAATTAGGATGGCATTTT
abundance: once
j_gene: TRBJ1-5
d_gene: .
v_gene: TRBV27

CDR3aa: CASSLGVTNEKLFF
CDR3nt: TGTGCCAGCAGCCTAGGGGTAACTAATGAAAAACTGTTTTTT
abundance: .
j_gene: TRBJ1-4
d_gene: .
v_gene: TRBV7-8

CDR3aa: CASSQEVGLGAEAFF
CDR3nt: TGCGCCAGCAGCCAAGAGGTCGGCTTAGGGGCTGAAGCTTTCTTT
abundance: .
j_gene: TRBJ1-1
d_gene: .
v_gene: TRBV4-3

CDR3aa: CASSLKPGSITDTQYF
CDR3nt: TGTGCCAGCAGCTTAAAGCCAGGGTCAATAACAGATACGCAGTATTTT
abundance: .
j_gene: TRBJ2-3
d_gene: .
v_gene: TRBV7-8

CDR3aa: CASSGQTGISTGELFF
CDR3nt: TGTGCCAGCAGCGGACAAACAGGGATAAGCACCGGGGAGCTGTTTTTT
abundance: .
j_gene: TRBJ2-2
d_gene: .
v_gene: TRBV9

CDR3aa: CASSISRTGVREKLFF
CDR3nt: TGTGCCAGTAGTATATCCCGGACAGGGGTACGAGAAAAACTGTTTTTT
abundance: .
j_gene: TRBJ1-4
d_gene: TRBD1
v_gene: TRBV19

CDR3aa: CASSWDRGHGSNQPQHF
CDR3nt: TGCGCCAGCAGTTGGGACAGGGGGCACGGAAGCAATCAGCCCCAGCATTTT
abundance: few
j_gene: TRBJ1-5
d_gene: TRBD1
v_gene: TRBV10-2

CDR3aa: CASSGQGGGQPQHF
CDR3nt: TGTGCCAGCAGTGGACAGGGAGGCGGTCAGCCCCAGCATTTT
abundance: few
j_gene: TRBJ1-5
d_gene: TRBD1
v_gene: TRBV2

CDR3aa: CSVLAGYTGELFF
CDR3nt: TGCAGCGTCCTCGCGGGGTACACCGGGGAGCTGTTTTTT
abundance: .
j_gene: TRBJ2-2
d_gene: .
v_gene: TRBV29-1

CDR3aa: CASSQGLYSGNTIYF
CDR3nt: TGTGCCAGCAGCCAGGGACTTTACTCTGGAAACACCATATATTTT
abundance: few
j_gene: TRBJ1-3
d_gene: .
v_gene: TRBV5-4

CDR3aa: CASSLGETGYYNEQFF
CDR3nt: TGTGCCAGCAGCTTAGGGGAGACAGGGTACTACAATGAGCAGTTCTTC
abundance: .
j_gene: TRBJ2-1
d_gene: TRBD1
v_gene: TRBV11-3

CDR3aa: CASSGTSGSMDEQFF
CDR3nt: TGTGCCAGCAGTGGGACTAGCGGGAGTATGGATGAGCAGTTCTTC
abundance: many
j_gene: TRBJ2-1
d_gene: TRBD2
v_gene: TRBV6-4

CDR3aa: CATSRVGTRVNNYGYTF
CDR3nt: TGTGCCACCAGCAGAGTAGGGACACGGGTAAATAACTATGGCTACACCTTC
abundance: .
j_gene: TRBJ1-2
d_gene: .
v_gene: TRBV15

CDR3aa: CASSIPGTGYGYTF
CDR3nt: TGTGCCAGCAGTATACCCGGGACAGGCTATGGCTACACCTTC
abundance: .
j_gene: TRBJ1-2
d_gene: TRBD1
v_gene: TRBV11-2

CDR3aa: CASSERSLFYEQYF
CDR3nt: TGTGCCAGCAGCGAGAGGTCACTATTCTACGAGCAGTACTTC
abundance: .
j_gene: TRBJ2-7
d_gene: .
v_gene: TRBV5-8

CDR3aa: CASSLGTRNEQFF
CDR3nt: TGTGCCAGCAGCTTAGGGACCCGCAATGAGCAGTTCTTC
abundance: few
j_gene: TRBJ2-1
d_gene: .
v_gene: TRBV7-9

CDR3aa: CASSLTKDRGLIYGYTF
CDR3nt: TGTGCCAGCAGTTTAACCAAGGACAGGGGGCTTATCTATGGCTACACCTTC
abundance: many
j_gene: TRBJ1-2
d_gene: TRBD1
v_gene: TRBV27

CDR3aa: CASSEGGLANYGYTF
CDR3nt: TGTGCCAGCAGCGAAGGAGGGCTTGCGAACTATGGCTACACCTTC
abundance: .
j_gene: TRBJ1-2
d_gene: .
v_gene: TRBV5-6

CDR3aa: CASSLFHLVSNQPQHF
CDR3nt: TGTGCCAGCAGCTTATTTCACCTCGTTAGCAATCAGCCCCAGCATTTT
abundance: .
j_gene: TRBJ1-5
d_gene: .
v_gene: TRBV7-2

CDR3aa: CASSVSGGGPTDTQYF
CDR3nt: TGTGCCAGCAGCGTAAGTGGCGGGGGTCCCACAGATACGCAGTATTTT
abundance: .
j_gene: TRBJ2-3
d_gene: TRBD2
v_gene: TRBV9

CDR3aa: CASSESPYEQYF
CDR3nt: TGTGCCAGCAGTGAGTCTCCCTACGAGCAGTACTTC
abundance: few
j_gene: TRBJ2-7
d_gene: .
v_gene: TRBV25-1

CDR3aa: CASSLEWTGAEAFF
CDR3nt: TGCGCCAGCAGCTTGGAGTGGACAGGGGCTGAAGCTTTCTTT
abundance: .
j_gene: TRBJ1-1
d_gene: TRBD1
v_gene: TRBV5-1

CDR3aa: CASSRNGAHSNQPQHF
CDR3nt: TGTGCCAGCAGCCGTAACGGGGCTCATAGCAATCAGCCCCAGCATTTT
abundance: .
j_gene: TRBJ1-5
d_gene: .
v_gene: TRBV12-1

CDR3aa: CASSGRNYGYTF
CDR3nt: TGTGCCAGTTCGGGACGTAACTATGGCTACACCTTC
abundance: .
j_gene: TRBJ1-2
d_gene: .
v_gene: TRBV19

CDR3aa: CASSGQAYSNQPQHF
CDR3nt: TGTGCCAGCAGTGGTCAAGCCTATAGCAATCAGCCCCAGCATTTT
abundance: .
j_gene: TRBJ1-5
d_gene: .
v_gene: TRBV6-1

CDR3aa: CASSYAGGRWDYEQYF
CDR3nt: TGTGCCAGCAGTTACGCCGGCGGGAGATGGGACTACGAGCAGTACTTC
abundance: once
j_gene: TRBJ2-7
d_gene: TRBD2
v_gene: TRBV6-5

CDR3aa: CASSPPSLSYNSPLHF
CDR3nt: TGTGCCAGCAGCCCCCCCTCGCTCTCCTATAATTCACCCCTCCACTTT
abundance: .
j_gene: TRBJ1-6
d_gene: .
v_gene: TRBV7-9

CDR3aa: CASSKGRGAREKLFF
CDR3nt: TGTGCCAGCAGTAAGGGCAGGGGAGCGAGAGAAAAACTGTTTTTT
abundance: .
j_gene: TRBJ1-4
d_gene: .
v_gene: TRBV27

CDR3aa: CASKRFESYEQYF
CDR3nt: TGTGCTAGCAAAAGGTTCGAGTCCTACGAGCAGTACTTC
abundance: .
j_gene: TRBJ2-7
d_gene: .
v_gene: TRBV25-1

CDR3aa: CASNRPHDNEQFF
CDR3nt: TGTGCCAGCAACAGACCCCATGACAATGAGCAGTTCTTC
abundance: .
j_gene: TRBJ2-1
d_gene: .
v_gene: TRBV9

CDR3aa: CASSSGTREGEQYF
CDR3nt: TGTGCCAGCAGCTCCGGGACACGGGAGGGAGAGCAGTACTTC
abundance: .
j_gene: TRBJ2-7
d_gene: TRBD2
v_gene: TRBV11-3

CDR3aa: CASSESGREYEQFF
CDR3nt: TGTGCCAGCAGTGAGAGCGGGAGAGAGTATGAGCAGTTCTTC
abundance: .
j_gene: TRBJ2-1
d_gene: TRBD2
v_gene: TRBV28

CDR3aa: CASSPHGTPPNEQFF
CDR3nt: TGTGCCAGCAGTCCGCATGGGACCCCGCCCAATGAGCAGTTCTTC
abundance: .
j_gene: TRBJ2-1
d_gene: .
v_gene: TRBV27

CDR3aa: CASSLDRGEKLFF
CDR3nt: TGTGCCAGCTCCTTGGACAGGGGTGAAAAACTGTTTTTT
abundance: .
j_gene: TRBJ1-4
d_gene: TRBD1
v_gene: TRBV18

CDR3aa: CASTYLFGQAEGGYTF
CDR3nt: TGTGCCAGCACCTACCTCTTCGGACAGGCGGAGGGTGGCTACACCTTC
abundance: few
j_gene: TRBJ1-2
d_gene: TRBD1
v_gene: TRBV13

CDR3aa: CASTAGGQETQYF
CDR3nt: TGTGCCAGCACAGCAGGGGGCCAAGAGACCCAGTACTTC
abundance: .
j_gene: TRBJ2-5
d_gene: TRBD1
v_gene: TRBV27